These 28 T cell receptor beta chains originate from one sample sequenced in a study of T cells in Graves' hyperthyroidism and ophthalmopathy. Researchers took RNA transcripts and amplified the TCR beta CDR3 regions from them. HTBI primers drove first-round RT-PCR of the TCR CDR3. MiXCR was run by TCRdb on the multiplex PCR reads, yielding one entry per CDR3 protein. The profile shows about 610,000 distinct CDR3 sequences, 14% to 15% of them singletons. The material sequenced was blood. The receptors stem from a woman in her forties with Graves' ophthalmopathy.

Ten or more counts support this clonotype. This chain joins TRBV24-1 and TRBJ2-7, with D possibly TRBD2 on 6 matching bases. The germline CDR1 and CDR2 sequences are KGHDR and SFDVKD. CDR3 length equals 13 residues. Between the trimmed V and J ends, which lost 4 bases and 3 bases, there was a span of 9 bases. The CDR3 DNA reads TGTGCCACCAGTGACGGGACTTACTACGAGCAGTACTTC. Translating it yields CATSDGTYYEQYF.

The table lists this clonotype with many counts. The genes are TRBV7-3 and TRBJ1-1; no definite D call. Trimming left V 3 bases short and J 3 bases short, with 8 bases between. The germline V gene has CDR1 SGHTA and CDR2 FQGTGA. The CDR3 is made up of 13 amino acids. CDR3 protein: CASSLSMYTEAFF. In nucleotides, the CDR3 is TGTGCCAGCAGCTTGTCCATGTACACTGAAGCTTTCTTT. Combining the CDR3 with reference TRBV7-3 and TRBJ1-1 gives the whole variable domain GAGVSQTPSNKVTEKGKYVELRCDPISGHTALYWYRQSLGQGPEFLIYFQGTGAADDSGLPNDRFFAVRPEGSVSTLKIQRTERGDSAVYLCASSLSMYTEAFFGQGTRLTVV.

This clonotype was counted at least ten times. The rearrangement links TRBV7-2 to TRBJ1-2; D is unclear. Germline V gene data show CDR1 as SGHTA and CDR2 as FQGNSA. CDR3 length equals 14 residues. V was cut by 3 bases and J by 1 base, with 9 bases left in between. This CDR3 reads CASSFGSNNYGYTF. CDR3 nucleotide sequence: TGTGCCAGCAGCTTCGGGAGTAATAACTATGGCTACACCTTC.

This clonotype was seen at least ten times. The V gene is TRBV6-1, the J gene TRBJ1-1; D remains unclear. The V gene lost 8 bases and the J gene lost 6 bases, with 7 bases spanning the gap. The V gene's germline CDR1 is MNHNS and CDR2 SASEGT. The CDR3 is made up of 10 amino acids. CDR3 sequence: CASGVAEAFF. The CDR3 DNA follows: TGTGCCAGCGGGGTGGCTGAAGCTTTCTTT.

The sample holds many counts of this clonotype. The chain is built from TRBV6-2 or TRBV6-3 and TRBJ2-7; D remains ambiguous. Between the trimmed V and J ends, which lost 10 bases and 5 bases, there was a span of 18 bases. The CDR3 spans 13 residues. Germline V CDR1 and CDR2: MNHEY, SVGEGT. The CDR3 loop is CATLRVGSDEQYF. The CDR3 region has the DNA TGTGCCACCCTAAGGGTGGGGTCTGACGAGCAGTACTTC.

This clonotype was seen at least ten times. The J gene is TRBJ2-7, the V gene TRBV7-8, with 12 bases aligning to TRBD2. The trim removed 5 bases at V and 6 bases at J, leaving 5 bases unmatched. The CDR3 length is 14 residues. CDR1 is SGHVS and CDR2 is FQNEAQ in the germline V gene. CDR3 coding DNA: TGTGCCAGCAGCAAGGCTAGCGGGAGGGTCGAGCAGTACTTC. As protein: CASSKASGRVEQYF. Full variable domain (rest looked up from reference TRBV7-8 and TRBJ2-7): GAGVSQSPRYKVAKRGQDVALRCDPISGHVSLFWYQQALGQGPEFLTYFQNEAQLDKSGLPSDRFFAERPEGSVSTLKIQRTQQEDSAVYLCASSKASGRVEQYFGPGTRLTVT.

This clonotype was counted many times. The chain couples TRBV19 to TRBJ2-2, with D tentatively TRBD2 (5 bases). The germline CDR1 and CDR2 sequences are LNHDA and SQIVND (reference sequence). This CDR3 has 14 residues. V lost 2 bases and J 5 bases, leaving 9 bases between the germline ends. The CDR3 bases are TGTGCCAGTAGTATAACGAGCGGTACCGGGGAGCTGTTTTTT. Amino acids: CASSITSGTGELFF.

This clonotype has a handful of counts. The chain recombines TRBV6-2 or TRBV6-3 with TRBJ2-2; 9 nucleotides align to TRBD1. Germline CDR1 MNHEY, CDR2 SVGEGT. This CDR3 region has 15 residues. The junction had 7 bases not matched to a gene; V was cut back by 4 bases and J by 7 bases. For the CDR3, the DNA is TGTGCCAGCAGTTCTGCGACAGGGGGATACGGGGAGCTGTTTTTT. Encoded protein: CASSSATGGYGELFF.

V is TRBV4-1 and J is TRBJ1-1, with D possibly matching TRBD1 (5 bases). Per the germline V gene, CDR1 is MGHRA and CDR2 is YSYEKL. This CDR3 has 16 residues. The germline V and J ends were trimmed by 1 base and 0 bases, with 12 bases remaining between them. In DNA, the CDR3 is TGCGCCAGCAGCCAAGCCCGGGGGAATATGAACACTGAAGCTTTCTTT. It is translated as CASSQARGNMNTEAFF.

This clonotype was seen repeatedly, ten times or more. This chain connects TRBV19 to TRBJ2-1, with D perhaps matching TRBD1 (6 bases). Trimming took off 8 bases at V and 1 base at J, with 6 bases between the two ends. CDR1 is LNHDA, CDR2 SQIVND, per germline (reference sequence). The CDR3 contains 12 residues. The CDR3 region is CASQGSYNEQFF. In DNA form, the CDR3 reads TGTGCCAGTCAGGGGTCCTACAATGAGCAGTTCTTC.

Many counts were recorded for this clonotype. This sequence joins TRBV7-8 and TRBJ1-1; D is possibly TRBD1 (6 bases). The CDR3 loop spans 16 amino acids. With 0 bases removed from V and 1 base from J, the gap between germline ends came to 12 bases. Germline assignment: CDR1 SGHVS and CDR2 FQNEAQ. CDR3 amino acids: CASSLAVQGKNTEAFF. In DNA, the CDR3 is TGTGCCAGCAGCTTAGCTGTCCAGGGGAAGAACACTGAAGCTTTCTTT.

Turning to this clonotype: This may come from a read error, since a much larger clone is one base off. The chain recombines TRBV29-1 with TRBJ2-5; tentative D call: TRBD1 (5 bases). This CDR3 has 12 residues. Germline V gene sequence: CDR1 SQVTM, CDR2 ANQGSEA. This chain's CDR3 is CGVGHRTGTQYF. The DNA of the CDR3 is TGCGGCGTTGGACACAGAACTGGGACCCAGTACTTC.

J is TRBJ1-5 and V is TRBV30; D is unresolved. V gave up 1 base and J gave up 8 bases, with 12 bases separating them. The CDR3 covers 13 residues. Germline CDR1 is GTSNPN and CDR2 is SVGIG (reference sequence). CDR3 protein: CAWSASHGEPQHF. The CDR3 DNA sequence: TGTGCCTGGAGTGCCTCCCATGGGGAGCCCCAGCATTTT.

This clonotype was counted many times. The chain recombines TRBV6-5 with TRBJ1-3; no reliable D call. Germline values: CDR1 MNHEY, CDR2 SVGAGI. The CDR3 is 14 amino acids. The V and J ends lost 10 bases and 2 bases respectively, with 15 bases between them. CDR3 protein: CAIYPDYPGNTIYF. The CDR3, as DNA: TGTGCCATCTACCCAGACTACCCTGGAAACACCATATATTTT.

This clonotype has a count of ten or more. J is TRBJ2-3 and V is TRBV20-1, with D tentatively TRBD2 (5 bases). Germline CDR1 and CDR2: DFQATT and SNEGSKA (reference sequence). CDR3 size: 15 residues. V gave up 1 base and J gave up 0 bases, with 11 bases separating them. The CDR3 region has the DNA TGCAGTGCTAGAGTGGATAGCGCAAGCACAGATACGCAGTATTTT. Translation: CSARVDSASTDTQYF.

Many counts were recorded for this clonotype. The chain carries TRBV12-3 or TRBV12-4 and TRBJ2-5; the match to TRBD1 covers 7 bases. This CDR3 has 14 amino acids. The junction had 4 bases not matched to a gene; V was cut back by 5 bases and J by 1 base. Here the CDR3 DNA reads TGTGCCAGCAGTGAACGGACAGGCCAAGAGACCCAGTACTTC. Encoded protein: CASSERTGQETQYF.

The sample holds many counts of this clonotype. The J gene is TRBJ2-7, the V gene TRBV7-9; D perhaps matches TRBD1 (6 bases). Germline values: CDR1 SEHNR, CDR2 FQNEAQ (reference sequence). The V and J ends lost 6 bases and 5 bases respectively, with 20 bases between them. This CDR3 is 15 amino acids long. The CDR3 protein is CASSSQGLYLHEQYF. CDR3 DNA sequence: TGTGCCAGCAGTTCACAGGGTCTGTACTTACACGAGCAGTACTTC.

This clonotype was found many times. The chain links TRBV28 to TRBJ2-5; TRBD1 might be the D (5 bases). Germline V gives CDR1 MDHEN, CDR2 SYDVKM. The V gene lost 5 bases and the J gene lost 4 bases, with 11 bases spanning the gap. The CDR3 covers 13 residues. DNA of the CDR3: TGTGCCAGCAGTCCCGCAGGGTTAGAGACCCAGTACTTC. Its protein product is CASSPAGLETQYF.

This clonotype has ten or more counts. The rearrangement links TRBV4-2 to TRBJ1-5; TRBD1 matches at 7 bases. J gave up 5 bases and V 3 bases, and 7 bases lay outside the gene matches. The CDR3 runs 15 residues. CDR1 is LGHNA, CDR2 YNFKEQ, per germline. The CDR3 sequence: CASSHTDRVDQPQHF. The CDR3 bases are TGTGCCAGCAGCCACACCGACAGGGTCGATCAGCCCCAGCATTTT.

This clonotype was detected many times. The V gene is TRBV29-1, the J gene TRBJ2-7, with 7 bases lining up with TRBD1. V dropped 7 bases and J dropped 1; count of bases not matched to a gene: 7. This CDR3 contains 13 residues. The V gene's germline CDR1 is SQVTM and CDR2 ANQGSEA. The chain's CDR3 is CSGLDRFSYEQYF. CDR3 nucleotide sequence: TGCAGCGGGCTGGACAGGTTTTCCTACGAGCAGTACTTC.

This clonotype appeared many times. V usage is TRBV19 and J usage is TRBJ2-7, with D maybe TRBD1 (5 bases). V was clipped by 6 bases and J by 3 bases, with 18 bases between them. Germline V gene data show CDR1 as LNHDA and CDR2 as SQIVND (reference sequence). This CDR3 region has 15 residues. The CDR3 here is CASSKVDRHHYEQYF. In DNA form, the CDR3 reads TGTGCCAGTAGCAAAGTAGACAGACACCACTACGAGCAGTACTTC.

In this sample, this clonotype turned up many times. The rearrangement joins TRBV28 to TRBJ2-3; D perhaps matches TRBD2 (6 bases). Trimming shortened V by 4 bases and J by 14 bases, and 19 bases separated the two germline ends. The CDR3 loop spans 13 amino acids. CDR1 and CDR2 from the germline V gene are MDHEN and SYDVKM. The CDR3 DNA reads TGTGCCAGCAGTTCCCCGCCGGGCACAGCGGGGTATTTT. Translation gives CASSSPPGTAGYF.

This clonotype was seen many times. The chain carries TRBV19 and TRBJ2-3; D gene unclear. The CDR3 contains 14 residues. Trimming stripped 6 bases from V and 0 bases from J, with 10 bases between. The germline V gene encodes CDR1 LNHDA and CDR2 SQIVND (reference sequence). CDR3 amino acids: CASSPRQSTDTQYF. The CDR3 DNA reads as TGTGCCAGTAGCCCGAGACAAAGCACAGATACGCAGTATTTT. Combining the CDR3 with reference TRBV19 and TRBJ2-3 gives the whole variable domain DGGITQSPKYLFRKEGQNVTLSCEQNLNHDAMYWYRQDPGQGLRLIYYSQIVNDFQKGDIAEGYSVSREKKESFPLTVTSAQKNPTAFYLCASSPRQSTDTQYFGPGTRLTVL.

This clonotype occurred many times. This chain links TRBV29-1 with TRBJ1-2; no firm D call. There are 12 residues in the CDR3. V was pared by 6 bases and J by 6 bases, with 14 bases between. CDR1 and CDR2 (germline): SQVTM, ANQGSEA. The DNA for the CDR3 is TGCAGCGTCCGAGAGGGTATGGATGGCTACACCTTC. It encodes CSVREGMDGYTF.

This clonotype was recorded at least ten times. The chain couples TRBV7-2 to TRBJ1-1, with D possibly being TRBD1 (5 bases). Between the trimmed V and J ends, which lost 5 bases and 0 bases, there was a span of 13 bases. CDR3 length equals 15 residues. Germline CDR1 is SGHTA and CDR2 is FQGNSA. The CDR3 sequence: CASSPHGGVNTEAFF. CDR3 in DNA: TGTGCCAGCAGCCCCCATGGGGGGGTGAACACTGAAGCTTTCTTT.

This clonotype has more than one count but fewer than ten. This chain joins TRBV4-3 and TRBJ2-7, with D possibly TRBD2 on 6 matching bases. The CDR3 covers 14 residues. Germline CDR1 reads LGHNA; CDR2 reads YSLEER. Deletions cut 2 bases from V and 2 bases from J, with 10 bases between. The CDR3 DNA is TGCGCCAGCAGCCAATTCGGGGGTCCCTACGAGCAGTACTTC. This translates into CASSQFGGPYEQYF.

This clonotype has more than one count but fewer than ten. The J gene is TRBJ2-5, the V gene TRBV5-1; TRBD1 matches at 9 bases. Germline trimming cut 2 bases from V and 2 bases from J; bases unmatched to any gene: 7. Germline-derived CDR1 and CDR2 are SGHRS and YFSETQ. The CDR3 covers 16 residues. The CDR3 bases are TGCGCCAGCAGCTTTCCACGGACAGGGGAGCAAGAGACCCAGTACTTC. This encodes CASSFPRTGEQETQYF.

This clonotype was seen only a few times. CDR3 coding DNA: TGTGCCAGCAGTCCCCGGACAGGTACTAGCAATCAGCCCCAGCATTTT. Its translation: CASSPRTGTSNQPQHF. The chain carries TRBV6-2 or TRBV6-3 and TRBJ1-5; TRBD1 agrees at 7 bases. CDR3 size: 16 residues. V shed 5 bases, J shed 0 bases, and the junction held 7 bases outside the gene matches. The V gene's germline CDR1 is MNHEY and CDR2 SVGEGT.